Each of the 13 T cell receptor beta chains below was sequenced from the same sample in a study of CD8 T cells in Susac syndrome. Random hexamers were used to reverse transcribe an amount of roughly 0.45 to 1 ug RNA. Via MiXCR, TCRdb re-called the immunoSEQ multiplex PCR reads, giving one row per CDR3 protein. This table has under 200,000 distinct CDR3 sequences, approximately 95% appearing once. The sequencing input was CD4+ T cells from PBMCs. All receptors come from a human donor in good health.

The chain employs TRBV7-2 and TRBJ2-3; D is uncertain. The CDR3 is 13 residues long. V lost 5 bases, J lost 4 bases, and 10 bases lay in between. Germline loops: CDR1 SGHTA, CDR2 FQGNSA. The CDR3, as DNA: TGTGCCAGCAGCCTGAGGACCTCAGATACGCAGTATTTT. It codes for CASSLRTSDTQYF.

The CDR3 DNA sequence: TGTGCCAGCAGCCAAGTCACCCTTAGCGCCCGCCGGTGGTGGTCCCAGTACTTC. Protein sequence: CASSQVTLSARRWWSQYF. This chain connects TRBV3-1 to TRBJ2-5; D is possibly TRBD2 (5 bases). This CDR3 region has 18 residues. Germline lookup yields CDR1 LGHDT and CDR2 YNNKEL (reference sequence). Trimming removed 1 base from V and 9 bases from J, with 27 bases in between.

The V call is TRBV18, the J call TRBJ1-6, with D possibly matching TRBD1 (6 bases). Germline V gene sequence: CDR1 KGHSH, CDR2 LQKENI. There are 15 residues in the CDR3. V was pared by 1 base and J by 7 bases, with 11 bases between. The CDR3 loop reads CASSPLSGANSPLHF. The CDR3 DNA reads as TGTGCCAGCTCACCACTTTCGGGGGCGAATTCACCCCTCCACTTT.

The rearrangement joins TRBV12-3 or TRBV12-4 to TRBJ1-5; D remains ambiguous. V was cut by 2 bases and J by 0 bases, with 5 bases left in between. The CDR3 contains 14 residues. CDR3 coding DNA: TGTGCCAGCAGTTTAACAGCTAGCAATCAGCCCCAGCATTTT. Its translation is CASSLTASNQPQHF.

This chain links TRBV7-4 with TRBJ1-4; TRBD1 might be the D (6 bases). V lost 7 bases, J lost 0 bases, and 15 bases lay in between. The CDR3 is made up of 16 amino acids. Germline loops: CDR1 SGHVT, CDR2 SQSDAQ. The CDR3 loop is CASIPDSRATNEKLFF. The CDR3 coding sequence is TGTGCCAGCATCCCGGACAGTCGGGCAACTAATGAAAAACTGTTTTTT.

V is TRBV7-2 and J is TRBJ2-7; D is possibly TRBD2 (6 bases). Germline loops: CDR1 SGHTA, CDR2 FQGNSA. Trimming removed 7 bases at V and 4 bases at J, with 14 bases between. The CDR3 spans 13 residues. The CDR3 bases are TGTGCCAGCACCCTAGGTGGGGGGTACGAGCAGTACTTC. It specifies CASTLGGGYEQYF. Complete variable domain (other parts from reference TRBV7-2 and TRBJ2-7): GAGVSQSPSNKVTEKGKDVELRCDPISGHTALYWYRQSLGQGLEFLIYFQGNSAPDKSGLPSDRFSAERTGGSVSTLTIQRTQQEDSAVYLCASTLGGGYEQYFGPGTRLTVT.

DNA of the CDR3: TGTGCCAGCAGCCCTATGAGACCAGGCGTGGCAACAGGGAAGAACACTGAAGCTTTCTTT. Amino acids: CASSPMRPGVATGKNTEAFF. This sequence joins TRBV11-2 and TRBJ1-1, with D possibly TRBD1 on 6 matching bases. The germline V gene encodes CDR1 SGHAT and CDR2 FQNNGV. This CDR3 is built from 20 residues. Trimming took 5 bases from V and 1 from J, leaving 29 bases between them.

The chain carries TRBV2 and TRBJ1-1; 7 bases align to TRBD1. The CDR3 loop spans 13 amino acids. Looked up from germline, CDR1 is SNHLY and CDR2 is FYNNEI. Trimming at V came to 7 bases and at J to 5 bases, leaving 7 bases not matched to a gene. This CDR3 is CASNRDSLTEAFF. The CDR3, as DNA: TGTGCCAGCAACCGGGACAGCCTTACTGAAGCTTTCTTT.

The chain couples TRBV4-1 to TRBJ2-3, with D unresolved. The CDR3 is 13 residues long. Trimming removed 1 base at V and 3 bases at J, with 5 bases between. Germline assignment: CDR1 MGHRA and CDR2 YSYEKL. The CDR3 loop reads CASSQARTDTQYF. The CDR3 DNA reads TGCGCCAGCAGCCAAGCTCGTACAGATACGCAGTATTTT.

The CDR3 here is CSVGGTSGGVETQYF. DNA of the CDR3: TGCAGCGTGGGCGGGACTAGCGGGGGTGTGGAGACCCAGTACTTC. The V gene is TRBV29-1, the J gene TRBJ2-5; 14 positions agree with TRBD2. The V and J ends lost 6 bases and 5 bases, in that order; junction bases with no gene match: 8. Germline lookup yields CDR1 SQVTM and CDR2 ANQGSEA. The length of the CDR3 is 15 residues.

Here the CDR3 DNA reads TGTGCCAGCAGCCGCACGTCCAATAGCGGGGGGGCGGATGAGCAGTTCTTC. Amino acid sequence: CASSRTSNSGGADEQFF. The rearrangement links TRBV14 to TRBJ2-1; 11 bases agree with TRBD2. Looked up from germline, CDR1 is SGHDN and CDR2 is FVKESK. J gave up 8 bases and V 4 bases, and 13 bases lay outside the gene matches. This CDR3 contains 17 residues. Full variable domain (rest looked up from reference TRBV14 and TRBJ2-1): EAGVTQFPSHSVIEKGQTVTLRCDPISGHDNLYWYRRVMGKEIKFLLHFVKESKQDESGMPNNRFLAERTGGTYSTLKVQPAELEDSGVYFCASSRTSNSGGADEQFFGPGTRLTVL.

The rearrangement uses TRBV6-1 and TRBJ2-6; a possible D gene is TRBD2 (6 bases). The CDR3 is 18 amino acids. Looked up from germline, CDR1 is MNHNS and CDR2 is SASEGT. Trimming left V 10 bases short and J 0 bases short, with 22 bases between. The CDR3 loop reads CATIQSPLGGSGANVLTF. The CDR3 DNA follows: TGTGCCACTATTCAATCTCCACTCGGGGGCTCTGGGGCCAACGTCCTGACTTTC.

The V gene is TRBV5-4, the J gene TRBJ2-2; 10 bases agree with TRBD1. Germline loops: CDR1 SGHNT, CDR2 YYREEE (reference sequence). CDR3 length: 17 residues. The V segment lost 4 bases and the J segment 6 bases; nucleotides outside the gene matches: 12. CDR3 amino acids: CASSRGSRGQGSGELFF. As DNA, the CDR3 is TGTGCCAGCAGCCGGGGGTCCCGGGGACAGGGGTCCGGGGAGCTGTTTTTT.